Listed below are T cell receptor beta chains from one sample, sequenced in a study of human T cells and chemical hapten exposure. TCRdb re-derived calls from the RACE reads in MiXCR, one entry per CDR3 protein. The data show about 110,000 distinct CDR3 sequences, with less than 40% seen just once and less than 3% held by the top ten. The source material was whole blood, sampled in connection with sensitization to the hapten diphenylcyclopropenone (DPC). These receptors were obtained from a man aged 35-49 years with alopecia areata. Some clones in this sample may be carry-over from other donors' samples. CDR3s include the opening cysteine and the closing phenylalanine or tryptophan. The D gene is left open where the match is weak. Expanded clones get a size class; other rows say once, few or many, or leave the size out.

j_call v_call d_call clone_size cdr3_nt cdr3_aa
TRBJ2-5 TRBV7-2 . few TGTGCCAGCAGCAGACTCGCCGGTGAGACCCAGTACTTC CASSRLAGETQYF
TRBJ2-1 TRBV5-1 . few TGCGCCAGCAGCCTAACGGGACTTCGGGTCTTC CASSLTGLRVF
TRBJ2-4 TRBV12-3/TRBV12-4 . once TGTGCCAGCAGGAAAGCCAAAAACATTCAGTACTTC CASRKAKNIQYF
TRBJ2-3 TRBV5-4 . . TGTGCCAGCAGCTCCGCTCATGATACGCAGTATTTT CASSSAHDTQYF
TRBJ2-7 TRBV20-1 . few TGCAGTGCTACCAACCTATTTTCCTTGGGCAGATCCTCCTCCTACGAGCAGTACTTC CSATNLFSLGRSSSYEQYF
TRBJ2-7 TRBV7-2 . . TGTGCCAGCAGCTTAGCATTGTCGGCCTACGAGCAGTACTTC CASSLALSAYEQYF
TRBJ1-2 TRBV20-1 . . TGCAGTGCTAGGAGAATCGGGGCTGATGGCTACACCTTC CSARRIGADGYTF
TRBJ2-1 TRBV19 . . TGTGCCAGTTCCTCCTCACTGGTCTACAATGAGCAGTTCTTC CASSSSLVYNEQFF
TRBJ2-7 TRBV6-1 TRBD2 many TGTGCCAGCAGTGGATGGACTAGCGAAGCCTACGAGCAGTACTTC CASSGWTSEAYEQYF
TRBJ1-6 TRBV6-6 . . TGTGCCAGCAGTAAAAACAGGGAAGGGAGTTCACCCCTCCACTTT CASSKNREGSSPLHF
TRBJ2-3 TRBV7-8 TRBD1 . TGTGCCAGCAGCGAAGGACAGGGGGGGCGCGGCACAGATACGCAGTATTTT CASSEGQGGRGTDTQYF
TRBJ1-5 TRBV7-8 . once TGTGCCAGCAGCTTAGTCCTCATGAAAAATCAGCCCCAGCATTTT CASSLVLMKNQPQHF
TRBJ1-5 TRBV12-3/TRBV12-4 . . TGTGCCAGCAGTTTAGCACCGGGCCCTGTTAGCAATCAGCCCCAGCATTTT CASSLAPGPVSNQPQHF
TRBJ2-1 TRBV19 . . TGTGCCAGTAGTCCTCAGCCCTCCTACAATGAGCAGTTCTTC CASSPQPSYNEQFF
TRBJ1-1 TRBV5-4 . once TGTGCCAGCAGCTTGGACAACTATAACACTGAAGCTTTCTTT CASSLDNYNTEAFF
TRBJ2-5 TRBV7-2 . . TGTGCCAGCAGCTTCTACCAAGAGACCCAGTACTTC CASSFYQETQYF
TRBJ1-1 TRBV12-3/TRBV12-4 . few TGTGCCAGCAGTTTCTCGCGAGGCAGGGCGGACACTGAAGCTTTCTTT CASSFSRGRADTEAFF
TRBJ2-1 TRBV6-2/TRBV6-3 . few TGTGCCAGCAGTTTTTACAATGAGCAGTTCTTC CASSFYNEQFF
TRBJ2-7 TRBV20-1 TRBD2 . TGCAGTGCTAGAGATCTCCTAGCGGGGGGCCCCTACGAGCAGTACTTC CSARDLLAGGPYEQYF
TRBJ1-5 TRBV16 . . TGTGCCAGCAGCCAAGAAAGGCAAAATCAGCCCCAGCATTTT CASSQERQNQPQHF
TRBJ2-7 TRBV12-3/TRBV12-4 . . TGTGCCAGCTCCCTTCGGAACTACGAGCAGTACTTC CASSLRNYEQYF
TRBJ1-2 TRBV4-3 TRBD1 few TGCGCCAGCAGCCAAGATCCAGGACAGGGTAACGGCTACACCTTC CASSQDPGQGNGYTF
TRBJ2-1 TRBV3-1 TRBD2 . TGTGCCAGCAGCCAAGATCTAGCGGGAGGGCCATGGTATGAGCAGTTCTTC CASSQDLAGGPWYEQFF
TRBJ2-3 TRBV7-8 . . TGTGCCAGCAGCTTAATCGGGGATACGCAGTATTTT CASSLIGDTQYF
TRBJ1-2 TRBV6-6 TRBD1 . TGTGCCAGCAGTTCTATTTCCCGGGGACAGGGAGCTAACTATGGCTACACCTTC CASSSISRGQGANYGYTF
TRBJ2-6 TRBV30 . . TGTGCCCTTTGGCTCTCTGGGGCCAACGTCCTGACTTTC CALWLSGANVLTF
TRBJ1-2 TRBV12-3/TRBV12-4 . . TGTGCCAGCAGCGAGAGTAACTATGGCTACACCTTC CASSESNYGYTF
TRBJ1-5 TRBV6-2/TRBV6-3 . once TGTGCCAGCAGTGCAGACCCCATACAGCCCCAGCATTTT CASSADPIQPQHF
TRBJ1-1 TRBV28 TRBD1 few TGTGCCAGCAGTTTGTCAGGGGGATTGAACACTGAAGCTTTCTTT CASSLSGGLNTEAFF
TRBJ1-2 TRBV3-1 TRBD1 . TGTGCCAGCAGCCAAGTCCAGGGGGATCACTATGGCTACACCTTC CASSQVQGDHYGYTF
TRBJ1-1 TRBV9 . few TGTGCCAGCAGCGCTTACTTGGGACATTTGAACACTGAAGCTTTCTTT CASSAYLGHLNTEAFF
TRBJ1-2 TRBV30 TRBD1 . TGTGCCTTCTGGACAGGGAACTATGGCTACACCTTC CAFWTGNYGYTF
TRBJ2-5 TRBV7-2 . . TGTGCCAGCAGCTTCTCACCGACGGGAGCTCTGAAGACCCAGTACTTC CASSFSPTGALKTQYF
TRBJ2-1 TRBV20-1 . . TGCAGTGCTAGAGATCGTCTTTCCTACAATGAGCAGTTCTTC CSARDRLSYNEQFF
TRBJ2-5 TRBV20-1 . . TGCAGTGCTAGAGCGGGAGTGGAGACCCAGTACTTC CSARAGVETQYF
TRBJ2-5 TRBV19 TRBD1 few TGTGCCAGTAGCTTCTTGGCGGGGACAGGGCAAGAGACCCAGTACTTC CASSFLAGTGQETQYF
TRBJ2-3 TRBV29-1 . . TGCAGCGTTCTCACAGATACGCAGTATTTT CSVLTDTQYF
TRBJ2-5 TRBV2 . few TGTGCCAGCAACCAGGTTCAAGAGACCCAGTACTTC CASNQVQETQYF
TRBJ2-7 TRBV7-2 TRBD2 . TGTGCCAGCAGCCCAGGGACTAGCGGGAGCTCCTACGAGCAGTACTTC CASSPGTSGSSYEQYF
TRBJ2-3 TRBV4-3 TRBD2 few TGCGCCAGCAGCCAAGGGGGTGGGGCGGGAGAGGAAACAGATACGCAGTATTTT CASSQGGGAGEETDTQYF
TRBJ2-4 TRBV6-5 TRBD2 few TGTGCCAGCAGTTACTCGCTAGCGGGAGTAGCCAAAAACATTCAGTACTTC CASSYSLAGVAKNIQYF